The 18 T cell receptor beta chains reported below all come from one sample, sequenced in a study of T cell repertoires in cytomegalovirus infection. Their recognized antigens are unknown. TCRdb re-called the reads through MiXCR, storing one row per CDR3 protein. The data contain approximately 120,000 distinct CDR3 sequences, about 30% of them singletons. The source material was CD8+ T cells from cultured PBMCs, sampled from culture after CMV antigen stimulation. The receptors stem from a human donor in good health (CMV status not recorded). Some clones in this sample may be carry-over from other donors' samples.

The CDR3 here is CASSYVSGGTEAFF. The CDR3 nucleotides are TGTGCCAGCAGTTACGTATCAGGGGGCACTGAAGCTTTCTTT. The chain has TRBV6-2 or TRBV6-3 and TRBJ1-1, with TRBD1 identical over 7 bases. The CDR3 extends over 14 amino acids. V trimming: 2 bases; J trimming: 4 bases; junction bases outside the gene matches: 4. CDR1 and CDR2 (germline): MNHEY, SVGEGT.

The rearrangement links TRBV9 to TRBJ1-1, with a tentative D call TRBD1 (5 bases). Germline-derived CDR1 and CDR2 are SGDLS and YYNGEE. V lost 0 bases, J lost 2 bases, and 17 bases lay in between. This CDR3 is 17 amino acids long. The DNA for the CDR3 is TGTGCCAGCAGCGTAGGAGGGGAGGGAAGAAAAAACACTGAAGCTTTCTTT. Translating gives CASSVGGEGRKNTEAFF.

Here the CDR3 reads CASTFGLLGNSPLHF. CDR3 nucleotides: TGTGCCAGCACCTTTGGGCTCTTGGGTAATTCACCCCTCCACTTT. The chain uses TRBV6-5 and TRBJ1-6; D uncertain. CDR3 size: 15 residues. The germline V gene has CDR1 MNHEY and CDR2 SVGAGI. V lost 7 bases, J lost 6 bases, and 16 bases lay in between.

The V gene is TRBV10-3, the J gene TRBJ2-7, with 9 positions matching TRBD1. After removal of 2 bases from V and 3 bases from J, the junction contained 2 bases not matched to a gene. The CDR3 has 14 amino acids. CDR1 and CDR2 from the germline V gene are ENHRY and SYGVKD. The CDR3 spells CAISEPDRGYEQYF. DNA for the CDR3: TGTGCCATCAGTGAGCCGGACAGGGGCTACGAGCAGTACTTC.

The sample holds a few counts of this clonotype. The V call is TRBV12-3 or TRBV12-4, the J call TRBJ1-2, with 7 bases that match TRBD1. V lost 4 bases and J lost 5; bases outside the gene matches: 10. This CDR3 spans 15 amino acids. The CDR3 DNA reads as TGTGCCAGCAGTTCAGGGACAGAGCCACTTTATGGCTACACCTTC. It yields the protein CASSSGTEPLYGYTF.

This chain links TRBV27 with TRBJ2-1; 15 nucleotides match TRBD2. The CDR3 is 14 residues long. The V gene's germline CDR1 is MNHEY and CDR2 SMNVEV (reference sequence). V lost 7 bases, J lost 8 bases, and 3 bases stayed unmatched. The CDR3 spells CASKGLAGGYEQFF. In DNA form, the CDR3 reads TGTGCCAGCAAGGGACTAGCGGGGGGATATGAGCAGTTCTTC.

This clonotype has a count of ten or more. V and J are TRBV7-8 and TRBJ2-3, with 8 bases aligning to TRBD1. This CDR3 contains 13 residues. Trimming removed 6 bases from V and 5 bases from J; junction bases left unmatched: 4. Germline CDR1 SGHVS, CDR2 FQNEAQ. The chain's CDR3 is CASSRQGKDTQYF. The CDR3 nucleotides read TGTGCCAGCAGTAGACAGGGGAAAGATACGCAGTATTTT.

The J gene is TRBJ1-5, the V gene TRBV7-2, with D uncertain. The CDR3 length is 13 residues. Looked up from germline, CDR1 is SGHTA and CDR2 is FQGNSA. Trimming took 6 bases from V and 0 from J, leaving 6 bases between them. The CDR3 bases are TGTGCCAGCAGGAGGGATAGCAATCAGCCCCAGCATTTT. Residues: CASRRDSNQPQHF.

This clonotype occurred many times. The chain recombines TRBV7-9 with TRBJ2-7; D unclear. CDR1 is SEHNR and CDR2 is FQNEAQ in the germline V gene (reference sequence). V lost 2 bases to trimming and J lost 6 bases, with 5 bases between them. There are 11 residues in the CDR3. CDR3 protein: CASSLIGEQYF. The DNA of the CDR3 is TGTGCCAGCAGCTTAATTGGCGAGCAGTACTTC.

Only a few counts were recorded for this clonotype. V usage is TRBV9 and J usage is TRBJ1-2; D remains unclear. Trimming shortened V by 6 bases and J by 2 bases, and 11 bases separated the two germline ends. CDR1 is SGDLS and CDR2 is YYNGEE in the germline V gene. CDR3 size: 13 residues. The CDR3, as DNA: TGTGCCAGCACCGGCGTGGGGAACTATGGCTACACCTTC. Protein sequence: CASTGVGNYGYTF.

The V and J genes are TRBV4-1 and TRBJ1-1; the D is unclear. The CDR3 runs to 15 residues. V lost 0 bases and J lost 2, with 10 bases in between. CDR1 and CDR2 (germline): MGHRA, YSYEKL. CDR3 amino acids: CASSQDAGGNTEAFF. CDR3 in DNA: TGCGCCAGCAGCCAAGATGCGGGCGGCAACACTGAAGCTTTCTTT.

The genes are TRBV4-1 and TRBJ1-1; 8 bases match TRBD1. Trimming at V came to 1 base and at J to 6 bases, leaving 4 bases not matched to a gene. This CDR3 has 14 residues. Looked up from germline, CDR1 is MGHRA and CDR2 is YSYEKL. The DNA for the CDR3 is TGCGCCAGCAGCCAAGTGACAGGGGACCCTGAAGCTTTCTTT. Protein product: CASSQVTGDPEAFF.

This clonotype has a handful of counts. The CDR3 loop is CASSSGLAGSYNEQFF. In DNA, the CDR3 is TGTGCCAGCAGCTCTGGACTAGCGGGGTCGTACAATGAGCAGTTCTTC. The chain employs TRBV7-6 and TRBJ2-1, with 12 bases that match TRBD2. Germline CDR1 reads SGHVS; CDR2 reads FNYEAQ. The CDR3 extends over 16 amino acids. Trimming cost V 4 bases and J 4 bases; bases outside gene matches: 5.

This clonotype came up many times. CDR3 in DNA: TGCAGTGCTAGAGGGCTAGCGGGGGACAATGAGCAGTTCTTC. Protein sequence: CSARGLAGDNEQFF. The V gene is TRBV20-1, the J gene TRBJ2-1, with 10 bases identical to TRBD2. Trimming at V came to 1 base and at J to 5 bases, leaving 2 bases not matched to a gene. Germline CDR1 DFQATT, CDR2 SNEGSKA (reference sequence). The CDR3 contains 14 residues.

On this clonotype itself: One end of the junction varies from germline; a read error may be responsible. The genes are TRBV7-2 and TRBJ1-3; D remains ambiguous. Germline V gives CDR1 SGHTA, CDR2 FQGNSA. The CDR3 runs 15 residues. CDR3 nucleotide sequence: TGTGCCATCAGCTTAGAAGCCTACTCTGGAAACACCATATATTTT. Its protein product is CAISLEAYSGNTIYF.

This clonotype was detected a few times. CDR3 amino acids: CASSQLEEYPQHF. In DNA form, the CDR3 reads TGCGCCAGCAGCCAATTGGAGGAGTATCCCCAGCATTTT. The chain links TRBV4-1 to TRBJ1-5; D remains ambiguous. The CDR3 has 13 amino acids. Germline assignment: CDR1 MGHRA and CDR2 YSYEKL. V dropped 2 bases and J dropped 10 bases, with 12 bases sitting between them.

This clonotype was observed a single time. The chain's CDR3 is CASSLGQGAPYEQYF. The CDR3 bases are TGTGCCAGCAGTCTAGGACAGGGGGCCCCCTACGAGCAGTACTTC. The rearrangement links TRBV28 to TRBJ2-7, with 11 positions matching TRBD1. J gave up 2 bases and V 5 bases, and 5 bases lay outside the gene matches. The CDR3 consists of 15 residues. Germline CDR1 and CDR2: MDHEN and SYDVKM.

The chain couples TRBV7-9 to TRBJ2-1; maybe TRBD2 (7 bases). There are 15 residues in the CDR3. Germline V gene data show CDR1 as SEHNR and CDR2 as FQNEAQ (reference sequence). V lost 7 bases and J lost 8, with 21 bases in between. The CDR3 loop reads CASTRRGGVLDEQFF. The CDR3 bases are TGTGCCAGCACCCGCAGAGGGGGGGTCTTGGATGAGCAGTTCTTC.